This T cell receptor (beta chain) was sequenced during a study of CD8 T cells in ankylosing spondylitis. TCRdb reprocessed the 5' RACE reads via MiXCR and lists one record per CDR3 protein. The data show around 180,000 distinct CDR3 sequences, 10% to 15% seen once. The germline V gene has CDR1 SGHVS and CDR2 FQNEAQ. CDR3 length: 16 amino acids. Trimming took off 1 base at V and 6 bases at J, with 15 bases between the two ends. A note on this clonotype: Its specificity is not known.

Study-wide results and limits: In peripheral blood, disease-linked CD8+ clones occurred at relatively low frequencies. The clones that were linked to disease were reported to be significantly enriched in matched synovial fluid samples from ankylosing spondylitis patients. In synovial fluid and blood from reactive arthritis, some motif variants were previously reported.

Material: blood, either unsorted or a sorted T cell fraction (not recorded which). The chain is built from TRBV7-8 and TRBJ2-2; D might be TRBD2 (6 bases). This clonotype originated in a female donor with ankylosing spondylitis or in good health (not recorded which). In DNA, the CDR3 is TGTGCCAGCAGCTTAGGAGTGCGGGAAGGCGCCGGGGAGCTGTTTTTT. It yields the protein CASSLGVREGAGELFF.